Here is one T cell receptor (beta chain) with its context. V lost 3 bases to trimming and J lost 8 bases; unmatched junction nucleotides: 9. Germline V lookup: CDR1 SGHTA, CDR2 FQGNSA. The CDR3 loop spans 14 amino acids. For recovered donors of Cohort 3, there were two negative PCRs, clearance, or symptom resolution. The table came from immunoSEQ multiplex PCR; TCRdb's copy has only in-frame clones and leaves some out. This table has roughly 380,000 clones, about 90% appearing once. This sample stems from a study of blood T cell repertoires in COVID-19. The sequencing input was PBMCs or T cells enriched from blood (not recorded which). This receptor was obtained from a woman in her 30s who had recovered from COVID-19. This chain uses TRBV7-2 with TRBJ1-2, with TRBD1 matching over 7 bases. DNA of the CDR3: TGTGCCAGCAGCTTGGCCGGGACAGCTCCCGGCTACACCTTC. It translates to CASSLAGTAPGYTF. The variable domain in full, completed from reference TRBV7-2 and TRBJ1-2, reads GAGVSQSPSNKVTEKGKDVELRCDPISGHTALYWYRQSLGQGLEFLIYFQGNSAPDKSGLPSDRFSAERTGGSVSTLTIQRTQQEDSAVYLCASSLAGTAPGYTFGSGTRLTVV.